The present T cell receptor beta chain was sequenced within a study of blood T cell repertoires in COVID-19 (dated by TCRdb to about 2020). With respect to the entire study: The collaborator samples originated in the United States, Italy and Spain and spanned the acute and convalescent phases of COVID-19. The dataset comprised deeply sampled blood TCRbeta repertoires from subjects exposed to, actively infected with, or recovered from COVID-19. HLA class I and class II types, where available, came from metadata supplied by the sample provider rather than from assay-based typing. The prospective study material was composed of cDNA or gDNA derived from T cells, B-cell-depleted T cells, or PBMCs. The repertoires were released in a freely available public database meant as a resource for research on the immune response to SARS-CoV-2. Samples came from the ongoing ImmuneRACE study (first 160 participants) plus 1,254 subjects from 6 global collaborators. A de-identified subject ID, COVID-19 status, age in years and sex were almost always included in the sample metadata.

At one collaborating source in Seattle, patients were enrolled during active infection and were followed longitudinally through the course of disease. Each collaborating institution followed its own protocols to collect whole blood in K2EDTA tubes. For TCRbeta analysis, collaborators shipped samples as frozen whole blood, isolated PBMCs, or DNA extracted from either of those sample types. Comments on this clone: Its specific antigen is unknown. Base qualities are not at hand, and no much larger clone is one base apart.

Its CDR3 holds 17 amino acids, cysteine through phenylalanine. The DNA shown is the 51-base CDR3, in frame from base 1. CDR1 and CDR2 (SGHRS, YFSETQ) derive from the germline V gene. V loses 4 bases, J loses 0 bases, and the germline ends lie 18 bases apart. What the authors observed across the whole study: Clinical and demographic metadata were provided uncurated, with the amount varying by source and participant.

TCRbeta CDR3 regions were amplified from genomic DNA using the immunoSEQ Assay, a bias-controlled multiplex PCR. Concerning the study's data processing: Nucleated cell counts per sample were estimated from amplification of reference gene primers within the assay. To quantify the absolute abundance of each unique TCRbeta CDR3 rearrangement, sequence reads were collapsed and filtered. Productive Simpson clonality was computed per sample as the square root of Simpson's diversity index over productive rearrangements. Held by TCRdb, this immuneACCESS table contains in-frame sequences only and omits some clones. Under half of the omission traces to an unresolved V gene where checked; the cause of the rest is unknown. Clone size and the V and J calls come from that table; the DNA yielded D and trimming. This sample holds approximately 200,000 clones; around 94% were observed only once. The ten largest clones take up 0.76% of the sample.

The sequenced sample consisted of peripheral blood. This chain joins TRBV5-1 to TRBJ2-3, with TRBD2 tentatively as D gene (7 bases match). This receptor was identified in a man aged 25 to 40 with COVID-19, enrolled during active disease. The CDR3 in this case is CASSLPKGGASTDTQYF. The DNA sequence is given as TGCGCCAGCAGCCTCCCAAAGGGGGGGGCAAGCACAGATACGCAGTATTTT.